This passage covers 10 T cell receptor beta chains from one sample sequenced in a study of cytomegalovirus exposure and HLA in healthy donors. This PCR relied on a set of 60 Vbeta primers and 13 Jbeta primers. Sequencing used immunoSEQ multiplex PCR; TCRdb keeps in-frame clones, though not all of them. The top ten hold about 2.5% of the sample, which has roughly 130,000 clones, around four fifths seen once. What was sequenced was PBMCs. The receptors here all came from a boy between 2 and 15 years old in good health and CMV-seronegative.

The chain combines TRBV6-1 with TRBJ1-3; a weak D match, TRBD1 (6 bases). Between the trimmed V and J ends, which lost 4 bases and 6 bases, there was a span of 10 bases. This CDR3 is 13 amino acids long. Germline V lookup: CDR1 MNHNS, CDR2 SASEGT. CDR3 nucleotides: TGTGCCAGCAGTGGATGGACAGTAAACACCATATATTTT. This encodes CASSGWTVNTIYF.

The rearrangement uses TRBV27 and TRBJ2-6, with 8 bases aligning to TRBD1. Trimming cost V 3 bases and J 0 bases; bases outside gene matches: 7. CDR3 size: 18 residues. Germline-derived CDR1 and CDR2 are MNHEY and SMNVEV (reference sequence). This CDR3 is CASSFSATGASGANVLTF. CDR3 nucleotides: TGTGCCAGCAGTTTCTCGGCGACAGGGGCCTCTGGGGCCAACGTCCTGACTTTC.

The rearrangement links TRBV5-4 to TRBJ2-1; a possible D gene is TRBD1 (6 bases). V lost 4 bases, J lost 5 bases, and 13 bases lay in between. CDR1 and CDR2 (germline): SGHNT, YYREEE (reference sequence). The CDR3 runs 14 residues. The CDR3 nucleotides are TGTGCCAGCAGCCCAGGGGCAGGGAACAATGAGCAGTTCTTC. Translating it yields CASSPGAGNNEQFF.

As DNA, the CDR3 is TGTGCCAGCAGTTACCGCCCTCTAACCGGGACTAGCGGGAGGGCCGCGGATACGCAGTATTTT. This gives the protein CASSYRPLTGTSGRAADTQYF. The chain carries TRBV27 and TRBJ2-3, with 16 bases that match TRBD2. This CDR3 contains 21 residues. Germline V gene sequence: CDR1 MNHEY, CDR2 SMNVEV (reference sequence). J gave up 6 bases and V 4 bases, and 19 bases lay outside the gene matches.

The chain is built from TRBV4-1 and TRBJ1-2; 7 nucleotides align to TRBD1. The CDR3 has 16 amino acids. Losses at the gene ends were 8 bases for V and 8 bases for J; bases not matched to a gene: 20. Germline V CDR1 and CDR2: MGHRA, YSYEKL. CDR3 region: CASAWKPINRGGGYTF. CDR3 nucleotide sequence: TGCGCCAGCGCGTGGAAACCCATCAACAGGGGAGGAGGCTACACCTTC.

V is TRBV29-1 and J is TRBJ1-2; D is unresolved. The CDR3 is 11 residues long. Germline V gene sequence: CDR1 SQVTM, CDR2 ANQGSEA. V lost 3 bases and J 2 bases, leaving 4 bases between the germline ends. CDR3 region: CSVERNYGYTF. CDR3 nucleotides: TGCAGCGTTGAGAGAAACTATGGCTACACCTTC.

V usage is TRBV28 and J usage is TRBJ2-4, with TRBD2 matching over 12 bases. The junction had 7 bases not matched to a gene; V was cut back by 5 bases and J by 5 bases. The CDR3 runs to 16 residues. The germline V gene encodes CDR1 MDHEN and CDR2 SYDVKM. The CDR3, as DNA: TGTGCCAGCAGTACTCTAGCGGGGGGGCGGGAAAACATTCAGTACTTC. This sequence encodes CASSTLAGGRENIQYF.

The chain recombines TRBV4-2 with TRBJ1-2; 8 nucleotides align to TRBD1. The CDR3 contains 15 residues. CDR1 LGHNA and CDR2 YNFKEQ come from the germline V gene. With 5 bases clipped from V and 4 bases from J, the junction kept 9 bases outside the gene matches. The CDR3 coding sequence is TGTGCCAGCAGCGAACAGGGGGACAGAAGCTATGGCTACACCTTC. The encoded protein is CASSEQGDRSYGYTF.

The genes are TRBV7-8 and TRBJ2-7, with TRBD1 identical over 9 bases. Germline CDR1 is SGHVS and CDR2 is FQNEAQ. The V gene end was trimmed by 1 base and the J gene end by 6 bases; junction bases not matched to a gene: 4. The CDR3 has 14 amino acids. The chain's CDR3 is CASSLGGTGLEQYV. CDR3 bases: TGTGCCAGCAGCTTAGGGGGGACAGGGCTCGAGCAGTACGTC.

V and J are TRBV7-6 and TRBJ2-1; 15 positions agree with TRBD2. CDR1 and CDR2 (germline): SGHVS, FNYEAQ. Losses at the gene ends were 4 bases for V and 7 bases for J; bases not matched to a gene: 8. The CDR3 consists of 17 residues. This CDR3 reads CASSYPGLAGGDNEQFF. The CDR3 region has the DNA TGTGCCAGCAGCTACCCGGGACTAGCGGGAGGAGATAATGAGCAGTTCTTC.